This entry features one T cell receptor (beta chain) sequence. This CDR3 is 15 amino acids long. The junction had 7 bases not matched to a gene; V was cut back by 7 bases and J by 0 bases. Per germline, CDR1 SGHAT and CDR2 FQNNGV. These data come from a study of T cells in Graves' hyperthyroidism and ophthalmopathy. The TCR beta CDR3 regions underwent amplification using RNA transcripts as the source. First-round RT-PCR of the TCR CDR3 relied on the HTBI primer set. One entry per CDR3 protein, called by TCRdb with MiXCR from the multiplex PCR reads. The sample has some 350,000 distinct CDR3 sequences; less than 20% are singletons. Cells are PBMCs isolated from around 9.4 ml of fresh blood.

The TCR sequence derives from a woman under 30 with Graves' hyperthyroidism that later progressed to Graves' ophthalmopathy. The sample taken for sequencing was blood. This chain uses TRBV11-2 with TRBJ2-3, with TRBD1 matching 7 bases. CDR3 sequence: CASTRYRGSTDTQYF. CDR3 DNA sequence: TGTGCCAGCACCCGATACAGGGGAAGCACAGATACGCAGTATTTT.